Shown below are 9 T cell receptor beta chains from a single sample sequenced in a study of Graves' ophthalmopathy and Graves' hyperthyroidism. The authors amplified TCR beta CDR3 regions, and they did so from RNA transcripts for repertoire sequencing. First-round RT-PCR employed HTBI primers, with a second-round multiplex PCR after it. One entry per CDR3 protein results from TCRdb running MiXCR on the multiplex PCR reads. The repertoire consists of roughly 400,000 distinct CDR3 sequences, with about 18% occurring once and the leading ten covering 1.6%. Sequenced: peripheral blood. These receptors came from a young woman with Graves' ophthalmopathy.

This clonotype was seen ten or more times. The rearrangement uses TRBV27 and TRBJ2-7; 12 nucleotides agree with TRBD2. V was clipped by 6 bases and J by 9 bases; unmatched bases: 6. Germline V gene sequence: CDR1 MNHEY, CDR2 SMNVEV (reference sequence). This CDR3 spans 13 amino acids. CDR3 protein: CASRMTSGRVQYF. In DNA, the CDR3 is TGTGCCAGCAGAATGACTAGCGGGAGAGTGCAGTACTTC.

The sample holds a few counts of this clonotype. The chain carries TRBV27 and TRBJ2-7, with D possibly matching TRBD2 (5 bases). Germline loops: CDR1 MNHEY, CDR2 SMNVEV (reference sequence). The ends were cut back, 2 bases at V and 5 bases at J, with 13 bases in the middle. The CDR3 runs to 14 residues. CDR3 nucleotides: TGTGCCAGCAGTTTACTAGCCGGAGAAAACGAGCAGTACTTC. The encoded protein is CASSLLAGENEQYF.

This clonotype was found many times. CDR3 region: CASSQVGDRMVAAQYF. CDR3 DNA: TGTGCCAGCAGCCAAGTGGGGGACCGGATGGTCGCGGCCCAGTACTTC. The chain recombines TRBV3-1 with TRBJ2-5, with D possibly being TRBD1 or TRBD2 (5 bases each). The V end was cut by 1 base, the J end by 9 bases, with 21 bases between. The CDR3 is 16 residues long. Germline V lookup: CDR1 LGHDT, CDR2 YNNKEL (reference sequence).

This clonotype was detected ten times or more. The rearrangement links TRBV20-1 to TRBJ2-2, with 7 bases fitting TRBD1. The germline V gene has CDR1 DFQATT and CDR2 SNEGSKA (reference sequence). The CDR3 totals 15 residues. The ends lost 5 bases at V and 0 bases at J; junction bases unmatched: 6. DNA for the CDR3: TGCAGTGCTGGTAGACAGGGCACGAACACCGGGGAGCTGTTTTTT. Translated: CSAGRQGTNTGELFF.

This clonotype was observed at least ten times. The chain carries TRBV29-1 and TRBJ2-5, with TRBD2 identical over 9 bases. Trimming cost V 1 base and J 4 bases; bases outside gene matches: 7. This CDR3 comprises 15 residues. The germline gives CDR1 SQVTM, CDR2 ANQGSEA. The CDR3 is CSVEGREGPRETQYF. Written as DNA, the CDR3 is TGCAGCGTTGAAGGGCGGGAGGGCCCCAGAGAGACCCAGTACTTC.

There are many counts of this clonotype. DNA of the CDR3: TGTGCCAGCAGTTACGGCGGGCGGACCTACGAGCAGTACTTC. Translating it yields CASSYGGRTYEQYF. The V gene is TRBV6-2 or TRBV6-3, the J gene TRBJ2-7, with D perhaps TRBD2 (5 bases). Germline CDR1 and CDR2: MNHEY and SVGEGT. The CDR3 consists of 14 residues. The V end was cut by 2 bases, the J end by 2 bases, with 10 bases between.

In this sample, this clonotype turned up many times. This chain connects TRBV7-2 to TRBJ2-7; 9 nucleotides match TRBD2. With V trimmed by 10 bases and J by 1 base, 8 bases remained unmatched. The germline V gene has CDR1 SGHTA and CDR2 FQGNSA. The CDR3 contains 14 residues. The CDR3 is CATRRSGGSYEQYF. The CDR3 DNA follows: TGTGCCACCCGCCGAAGCGGGGGGTCCTACGAGCAGTACTTC.

This clonotype was seen repeatedly, ten times or more. This chain uses TRBV28 with TRBJ1-5; TRBD1 matches 8 bases. V trimming: 6 bases; J trimming: 1 base; junction bases outside the gene matches: 14. The CDR3 has 18 amino acids. The germline V gene has CDR1 MDHEN and CDR2 SYDVKM. The DNA of the CDR3 is TGTGCCAGCAGCTTAGGAGGAGTCAGGGGGCGAAGCAATCAGCCCCAGCATTTT. This translates into CASSLGGVRGRSNQPQHF.

This clonotype occurred many times. V and J are TRBV5-1 and TRBJ1-1; TRBD1 is a possible D gene (5 bases). The germline V and J ends were trimmed by 3 bases and 0 bases, with 9 bases remaining between them. Germline V CDR1 and CDR2: SGHRS, YFSETQ. CDR3 length: 14 residues. The CDR3 reads CASSWTPMNTEAFF. The CDR3 nucleotides read TGCGCCAGCAGCTGGACACCCATGAACACTGAAGCTTTCTTT.